The present TCR beta chain was sequenced within a study of beta chain features in type 1 diabetes. The CDR3 consists of 16 residues. CDR1 and CDR2 from the germline V gene are LNHDA and SQIVND (reference sequence). With V trimmed by 4 bases and J by 5 bases, 11 bases remained unmatched. The whole isolated RNA underwent reverse transcription, so sequencing captured expressed TCRB transcripts. Samples drawn from stem cell-like memory T cells averaged around 1 million reads. The method was immunoSEQ multiplex PCR; TCRdb's version includes in-frame clones alone and lacks a portion of them. The table has over 100,000 clones, under 40% seen once; the top ten hold around 0.07%. General study results and limits: Across all four CD4+ subsets, people with type 1 diabetes showed modestly shorter TCRB CDR3s. In the patient group, naive, central memory and Treg TCRB repertoires seemed more alike than in the healthy donor group.

This clone was observed a handful of times. Its target is unknown. The TCR comes from a woman aged 18-30 years in good health. The rearrangement joins TRBV19 to TRBJ2-7; 10 positions agree with TRBD2. Sequenced material: stem cell memory CD4+ T cells from blood. The CDR3 coding sequence is TGTGCCAGTAGTACGGGACTAGCGAGGTTAATCGACGAGCAGTACTTC. Protein product: CASSTGLARLIDEQYF.